A single sample gave rise to the 5 T cell receptor beta chains below, sequenced in a study of CD8 T cells in Susac syndrome. With random hexamers, reverse transcription was performed on about 0.5 to 1 ug of RNA. TCRdb ran MiXCR on the immunoSEQ multiplex PCR reads and lists one entry per CDR3 protein. The sample records approximately 110,000 distinct CDR3 sequences, about 95% being singletons. Material for sequencing was CD4+ T cells from PBMCs. The source of these receptors is a human donor in good health.

V is TRBV7-4 and J is TRBJ2-1; 8 positions agree with TRBD1. Germline CDR1 SGHVT, CDR2 SQSDAQ. CDR3 length: 18 amino acids. V lost 3 bases, J lost 0 bases, and 10 bases stayed unmatched. CDR3 coding DNA: TGTGCCAGCAGCTTGGGACAGGCCCCAGCGTACTCCTACAATGAGCAGTTCTTC. Protein sequence: CASSLGQAPAYSYNEQFF. Complete variable domain (other parts from reference TRBV7-4 and TRBJ2-1): GAGVSQSPRYKVAKRGRDVALRCDSISGHVTLYWYRQTLGQGSEVLTYSQSDAQRDKSGRPSGRFSAERPERSVSTLKIQRTEQGDSAVYLCASSLGQAPAYSYNEQFFGPGTRLTVL.

This chain links TRBV7-6 with TRBJ2-7; a possible D gene is TRBD2 (6 bases). CDR3 length equals 16 residues. From germline, CDR1 is SGHVS and CDR2 FNYEAQ. The germline V and J ends were trimmed by 0 bases and 2 bases, with 14 bases remaining between them. The CDR3 region is CASSLAPRGPPYEQYF. CDR3 nucleotide sequence: TGTGCCAGCAGCTTAGCGCCGCGGGGACCTCCCTACGAGCAGTACTTC.

This rearrangement joins TRBV7-9 to TRBJ2-1; D unclear. Per germline, CDR1 SEHNR and CDR2 FQNEAQ (reference sequence). The CDR3 covers 14 residues. Trimming stripped 5 bases from V and 8 bases from J, with 16 bases between. CDR3 sequence: CASSVGQESDEQFF. For the CDR3, the DNA is TGTGCCAGCAGCGTGGGCCAGGAGTCCGATGAGCAGTTCTTC.

V usage is TRBV5-1 and J usage is TRBJ2-7; 7 nucleotides agree with TRBD1. J gave up 1 base and V 4 bases, and 11 bases lay outside the gene matches. Germline CDR1 SGHRS, CDR2 YFSETQ. The CDR3 runs to 16 residues. The CDR3 reads CASSRTPGQRSYEQYF. The CDR3 DNA reads TGCGCCAGCAGCCGAACGCCGGGACAGAGGTCCTACGAGCAGTACTTC.

The chain employs TRBV29-1 and TRBJ2-1; TRBD1 matches 9 bases. CDR3 length: 14 residues. V trimming: 6 bases; J trimming: 3 bases; junction bases outside the gene matches: 6. Germline assignment: CDR1 SQVTM and CDR2 ANQGSEA. Written as DNA, the CDR3 is TGCAGCGTACGCCGGGACAGGGACTACAATGAGCAGTTCTTC. It translates to CSVRRDRDYNEQFF.